This entry concerns a single T cell receptor beta chain. Its target is not known. This sample is part of a study of cytomegalovirus exposure and HLA in healthy donors. CDR3 length: 14 amino acids. Looked up from germline, CDR1 is SGHRS and CDR2 is YFSETQ. The V end lost 5 bases, the J end lost 5 bases, and 16 bases lay between the germline ends. Whole-study findings and limits: It was reportedly the case that the classifier diagnosed cytomegalovirus status with high specificity and sensitivity. 150 to 200 TCR beta chains were listed as cytomegalovirus-associated. Clusters of TCRs from the first cohort tended to co-occur in the roughly 120 validation repertoires (as a later analysis found).

The method was immunoSEQ multiplex PCR; TCRdb's version includes in-frame clones alone and lacks a portion of them. Of 200,000 to 250,000 clones listed, approximately 80% were seen once; the top ten hold about an eighth. The sequence was collected from a woman in her twenties or thirties in good health and CMV-seropositive. The chain employs TRBV5-1 and TRBJ2-5, with a tentative D call TRBD2 (5 bases). Sequencing input: PBMCs. The CDR3 here is CASREATSGETQYF. The DNA of the CDR3 is TGCGCCAGCAGGGAGGCCACATCCGGGGAGACCCAGTACTTC.